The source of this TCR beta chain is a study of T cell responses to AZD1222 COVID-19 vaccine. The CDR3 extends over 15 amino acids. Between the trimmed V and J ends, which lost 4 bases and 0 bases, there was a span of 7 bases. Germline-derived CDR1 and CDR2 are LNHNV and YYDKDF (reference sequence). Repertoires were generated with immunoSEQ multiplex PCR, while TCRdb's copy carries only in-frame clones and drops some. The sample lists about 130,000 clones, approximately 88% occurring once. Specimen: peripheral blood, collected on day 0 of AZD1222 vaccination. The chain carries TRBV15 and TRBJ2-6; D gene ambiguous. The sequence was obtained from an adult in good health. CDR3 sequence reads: CATSTVYSGANVLTF. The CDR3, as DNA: TGTGCCACCAGCACGGTATACTCTGGGGCCAACGTCCTGACTTTC.